This record looks at one T cell receptor beta chain sequence and its context. The data are from a study of blood T cell repertoires in COVID-19. Study in general: COVID-19 samples from acute and convalescent phases originated in the United States, Italy and Spain. Sample material is recorded as cDNA or gDNA derived from T cells, B-cell-depleted T cells, or PBMCs.

This CDR3 is 15 amino acids long. Trimming stripped 1 base from V and 6 bases from J, with 10 bases between. Germline CDR1 SGHTA, CDR2 FQGNSA. Authors' methods: Reference gene primer amplification in the assay estimated nucleated cell counts. The data were produced by immunoSEQ multiplex PCR, yet TCRdb's version contains in-frame clones alone and is incomplete. The V and J calls and clone size were taken over from that table, and D and trimming were inferred from the DNA. The repertoire consists of roughly 150,000 clones, with over 75% occurring once and the leading ten covering roughly a tenth. This rearrangement joins TRBV7-2 to TRBJ1-6; D possibly corresponds to TRBD1 (5 bases). Sequencing used peripheral blood. This sequence was found in a human donor in a cohort sampled during active COVID-19. For the CDR3, the DNA is TGTGCCAGCAGCTTAGAGGCGGGGCCTAATTCACCCCTCCACTTT. Encoded protein: CASSLEAGPNSPLHF.